Following are 32 T cell receptor beta chains from one sample sequenced in a study of early stage breast cancer tumors. Sequenced by immunoSEQ multiplex PCR; TCRdb stores in-frame clones only, minus some. The sample gives fewer than 30,000 clones, roughly 50% of which show up once; 8% to 10% is in the top ten. Specimen: breast tumor tissue. These receptors came from a person in their fifties with breast cancer.

This clone was observed a few times. The chain uses TRBV2 and TRBJ2-5, with D hard to call. Germline-derived CDR1 and CDR2 are SNHLY and FYNNEI. The germline V and J ends were trimmed by 8 bases and 4 bases, with 20 bases remaining between them. The CDR3 is 15 amino acids. Here the CDR3 reads CASGDEGGVGETQYF. The CDR3 coding sequence is TGTGCCAGCGGGGATGAAGGTGGGGTCGGAGAGACCCAGTACTTC.

This clone was recorded a few times. This chain joins TRBV20-1 and TRBJ1-1; 10 bases line up with TRBD1. CDR1 and CDR2 (germline): DFQATT, SNEGSKA (reference sequence). The CDR3 totals 11 residues. With 5 bases clipped from V and 11 bases from J, the junction kept 5 bases outside the gene matches. This CDR3 is CSARQGASAFF. The CDR3 bases are TGCAGTGCTCGACAGGGGGCGTCTGCTTTCTTT.

V and J are TRBV11-2 and TRBJ2-1; TRBD2 matches at 10 bases. Trimming cost V 1 base and J 8 bases; bases outside gene matches: 8. Germline V gene lookup returns CDR1 SGHAT and CDR2 FQNNGV. The CDR3 has 16 residues. The CDR3 protein is CASSLAPGLATYEQFF. DNA for the CDR3: TGTGCCAGCAGCTTAGCCCCGGGACTAGCGACCTATGAGCAGTTCTTC.

The gene calls are TRBV29-1 and TRBJ1-4; 10 bases are a match to TRBD1. The length of the CDR3 is 13 residues. V lost 7 bases to trimming and J lost 8 bases; unmatched junction nucleotides: 7. Germline lookup yields CDR1 SQVTM and CDR2 ANQGSEA. CDR3 in DNA: TGCAGCGCCCGGGACAGGGGACGAGAAAAACTGTTTTTT. Protein: CSARDRGREKLFF.

The rearrangement uses TRBV19 and TRBJ1-1; D perhaps matches TRBD1 (6 bases). Trimming took 5 bases from V and 1 from J, leaving 14 bases between them. Germline V gene data show CDR1 as LNHDA and CDR2 as SQIVND (reference sequence). This CDR3 contains 15 residues. The CDR3 sequence is CASSAGKTGNTEAFF. The DNA of the CDR3 is TGTGCCAGTAGTGCCGGAAAGACAGGGAACACTGAAGCTTTCTTT.

This rearrangement joins TRBV25-1 to TRBJ1-3; D is unclear. CDR1 is MGHDK and CDR2 is SYGVNS in the germline V gene. V was trimmed by 5 bases and J by 1 base, leaving 12 bases between them. The CDR3 spans 15 residues. CDR3 protein: CASSPAGVSGNTIYF. The CDR3 DNA reads as TGTGCCAGCAGTCCTGCCGGGGTTTCTGGAAACACCATATATTTT.

In its sample, this clone ranks as medium-sized. This chain uses TRBV2 with TRBJ1-1; weak D call: TRBD1 (6 bases). V lost 4 bases to trimming and J lost 0 bases, with 18 bases between them. The germline CDR1 and CDR2 sequences are SNHLY and FYNNEI. The CDR3 totals 17 residues. The CDR3 sequence: CASSGGQGSSMNTEAFF. The CDR3 coding sequence is TGTGCCAGCAGTGGGGGGCAGGGGAGTAGCATGAACACTGAAGCTTTCTTT.

This rearrangement joins TRBV10-2 to TRBJ2-5; 8 nucleotides agree with TRBD1. In germline, CDR1 is WSHSY, CDR2 SAAADI. The trim removed 6 bases at V and 3 bases at J, leaving 12 bases unmatched. The CDR3 runs 16 residues. CDR3: CASRRGLGDRKETQYF. CDR3 nucleotides: TGCGCCAGCAGGAGGGGGCTGGGGGACAGGAAAGAGACCCAGTACTTC.

In DNA form, the CDR3 reads TGTGCCAGCAGTTACTCCCTCGCCAGGCCGGAGGGAGCTTTCTTT. Encoded protein: CASSYSLARPEGAFF. The V gene is TRBV6-6, the J gene TRBJ1-1; D not resolved. V was clipped by 0 bases and J by 10 bases, with 18 bases between them. Germline CDR1 MNHNY, CDR2 SVGAGI (reference sequence). This CDR3 spans 15 amino acids.

The J gene is TRBJ2-5, the V gene TRBV7-3; 8 bases align to TRBD2. This CDR3 contains 15 residues. Germline V lookup: CDR1 SGHTA, CDR2 FQGTGA. J gave up 2 bases and V 3 bases, and 5 bases lay outside the gene matches. The CDR3 protein is CASSFLSGKQETQYF. The CDR3 DNA reads TGTGCCAGCAGCTTCCTTAGCGGGAAGCAAGAGACCCAGTACTTC.

By share, this clone ranks as medium-sized. The chain carries TRBV5-4 and TRBJ1-3; tentative D call: TRBD1 (5 bases). With 3 bases removed from V and 2 bases from J, the gap between germline ends came to 9 bases. This CDR3 spans 14 amino acids. Per germline, CDR1 SGHNT and CDR2 YYREEE (reference sequence). CDR3 nucleotides: TGTGCCAGCAGCTCCGGGACTCCTGGAAACACCATATATTTT. This translates into CASSSGTPGNTIYF.

The chain combines TRBV28 with TRBJ1-5; 8 bases map to TRBD1. Trimming removed 6 bases from V and 3 bases from J; junction bases left unmatched: 7. This CDR3 contains 15 residues. Per germline, CDR1 MDHEN and CDR2 SYDVKM. CDR3 coding DNA: TGTGCCAGCAGACCCCCAGGGGGCTTCAATCAGCCCCAGCATTTT. It yields the protein CASRPPGGFNQPQHF.

There are a few counts of this clone. The rearrangement joins TRBV6-4 to TRBJ2-3; D may be TRBD1 or TRBD2 (5 bases each). Between the trimmed V and J ends, which lost 3 bases and 2 bases, there was a span of 9 bases. Germline V gene sequence: CDR1 MRHNA, CDR2 SNTAGT. The CDR3 consists of 14 residues. CDR3 DNA: TGTGCCAGCAGTGAGACGGGACCCACAGATACGCAGTATTTT. Translated: CASSETGPTDTQYF.

The chain joins TRBV18 to TRBJ1-5, with D maybe TRBD1 (5 bases). V lost 1 base and J lost 4, with 5 bases in between. CDR1 and CDR2 from the germline V gene are KGHSH and LQKENI. This CDR3 has 13 residues. The CDR3 region has the DNA TGTGCCAGCTCACCACAGGGGAATCAGCCCCAGCATTTT. This sequence encodes CASSPQGNQPQHF.

The sample holds a few counts of this clone. V usage is TRBV9 and J usage is TRBJ2-3; 8 positions match TRBD1. The CDR3 is 15 amino acids. Per the germline V gene, CDR1 is SGDLS and CDR2 is YYNGEE. The ends lost 0 bases at V and 5 bases at J; junction bases unmatched: 5. This CDR3 is CASSVVGQGLDTQYF. CDR3 DNA: TGTGCCAGCAGCGTAGTAGGACAGGGACTAGATACGCAGTATTTT.

The J gene is TRBJ2-5, the V gene TRBV14, with no clear D. V was cut by 1 base and J by 1 base, with 7 bases left in between. The CDR3 spans 14 residues. The germline CDR1 and CDR2 sequences are SGHDN and FVKESK. CDR3 in DNA: TGTGCCAGCAGCCAAGGGAGCTTCCAAGAGACCCAGTACTTC. Protein: CASSQGSFQETQYF.

In DNA form, the CDR3 reads TGTGCCAGCAGTTACGCCGGATGGGAGACCCAGTACTTC. Its protein product is CASSYAGWETQYF. The chain is built from TRBV6-6 and TRBJ2-5; D not resolved. V lost 2 bases and J 5 bases, leaving 9 bases between the germline ends. The germline V gene encodes CDR1 MNHNY and CDR2 SVGAGI (reference sequence). CDR3 length: 13 amino acids.

The rearrangement uses TRBV5-8 and TRBJ1-3, with a weak D call TRBD1 (6 bases). The V end was cut by 2 bases, the J end by 0 bases, with 9 bases between. This CDR3 spans 15 amino acids. Germline V gene sequence: CDR1 SGHTS, CDR2 YDEGEE. CDR3 sequence (DNA): TGTGCCAGCAGCTTTGGGACATACTCTGGAAACACCATATATTTT. This encodes CASSFGTYSGNTIYF.

The chain has TRBV30 and TRBJ2-2; 11 bases fit TRBD1. V shed 7 bases, J shed 4 bases, and the junction held 5 bases outside the gene matches. The CDR3 totals 14 residues. Germline CDR1 reads GTSNPN; CDR2 reads SVGIG (reference sequence). Here the CDR3 reads CALRTGGVTGELFF. CDR3 nucleotide sequence: TGTGCCTTACGGACAGGGGGCGTCACCGGGGAGCTGTTTTTT.

The genes are TRBV7-8 and TRBJ2-1; TRBD2 matches at 8 bases. Germline-derived CDR1 and CDR2 are SGHVS and FQNEAQ. The CDR3 totals 15 residues. The trim removed 5 bases at V and 4 bases at J, leaving 7 bases unmatched. The CDR3 nucleotides are TGTGCCAGCAGCCCGACAGCGGGAGCGTACAATGAGCAGTTCTTC. Amino acids: CASSPTAGAYNEQFF.

The chain couples TRBV10-2 to TRBJ2-2; 7 nucleotides align to TRBD2. Looked up from germline, CDR1 is WSHSY and CDR2 is SAAADI. The ends lost 0 bases at V and 8 bases at J; junction bases unmatched: 15. The CDR3 has 18 amino acids. DNA for the CDR3: TGCGCCAGCAGTGAGTCTTTTACGGGAGGCCCCGCTGGGGGGGAGCTGTTTTTT. It is translated as CASSESFTGGPAGGELFF.

This clone was observed a single time. The V call is TRBV18, the J call TRBJ2-7; D is possibly TRBD1 or TRBD2 (5 bases each). This CDR3 contains 14 residues. The germline V and J ends were trimmed by 2 bases and 6 bases, with 14 bases remaining between them. Germline lookup yields CDR1 KGHSH and CDR2 LQKENI. The CDR3, as DNA: TGTGCCAGCTCACCAACAGGTGGAGCGGCCGAGCAGTACTTC. Amino acid sequence: CASSPTGGAAEQYF.

The table lists this clone with a few counts. This rearrangement joins TRBV5-4 to TRBJ2-5, with 9 bases matching TRBD1. The V and J ends lost 2 bases and 4 bases, in that order; junction bases with no gene match: 9. This CDR3 has 16 amino acids. CDR1 and CDR2 (germline): SGHNT, YYREEE (reference sequence). CDR3: CASSFPGQGFGETQYF. The CDR3 region has the DNA TGTGCCAGCAGCTTCCCGGGACAGGGATTCGGAGAGACCCAGTACTTC.

As regards this clone: One end of the junction fails to match germline, which may point to a read error. The rearrangement joins TRBV18 to TRBJ2-3; D may correspond to TRBD1 or TRBD2 (5 bases each). CDR3 length: 13 amino acids. CDR1 is KGHSH and CDR2 is LQKENI in the germline V gene. In nucleotides, the CDR3 is TGTGCCAGCTCAAAGGAAGAAGGGACCCTTAGTCTTTTT. Encoded protein: CASSKEEGTLSLF.

The V and J genes are TRBV6-5 and TRBJ1-2; D might be TRBD1 (5 bases). Trimming left V 6 bases short and J 3 bases short, with 14 bases between. Germline CDR1 is MNHEY and CDR2 is SVGAGI. The CDR3 runs to 14 residues. This chain's CDR3 is CASSSGWRDYGYTF. The CDR3 region has the DNA TGTGCCAGCAGCTCAGGGTGGAGAGACTATGGCTACACCTTC.

The chain couples TRBV4-2 to TRBJ2-5; 9 bases are shared with TRBD1. J lost 4 bases, V lost 5 bases, and 11 bases had no gene match. The germline V gene encodes CDR1 LGHNA and CDR2 YNFKEQ. The CDR3 contains 16 residues. CDR3 coding DNA: TGTGCCAGCAGCTTCCCGGGACAGGGATTCGGAGAGACCCAGTACTTC. Amino acid sequence: CASSFPGQGFGETQYF.

The rearrangement uses TRBV6-5 and TRBJ1-1; D remains ambiguous. This CDR3 is built from 14 residues. V was pared by 2 bases and J by 1 base, with 8 bases between. Per the germline V gene, CDR1 is MNHEY and CDR2 is SVGAGI. CDR3 loop: CASSYAPGNTEAFF. CDR3 sequence (DNA): TGTGCCAGCAGTTACGCTCCAGGGAACACTGAAGCTTTCTTT.

The chain carries TRBV6-5 and TRBJ2-1; 10 nucleotides line up with TRBD2. Germline assignment: CDR1 MNHEY and CDR2 SVGAGI. V was clipped by 6 bases and J by 7 bases; unmatched bases: 9. The CDR3 contains 15 residues. The chain's CDR3 is CASSKPSGSSNEQFF. The CDR3 bases are TGTGCCAGCAGCAAACCTAGCGGGAGTTCAAATGAGCAGTTCTTC.

The chain combines TRBV19 with TRBJ1-2; 8 positions agree with TRBD1. The CDR3 loop spans 15 amino acids. Unmatched junction bases numbered 5, after V lost 3 bases and J lost 2 bases. The germline V gene has CDR1 LNHDA and CDR2 SQIVND (reference sequence). The CDR3 region is CASSIKAGGNYGYTF. CDR3 coding DNA: TGTGCCAGTAGTATTAAGGCAGGGGGCAACTATGGCTACACCTTC.

The rearrangement uses TRBV4-1 and TRBJ2-3, with 8 bases matching TRBD2. V lost 4 bases to trimming and J lost 3 bases; unmatched junction nucleotides: 6. CDR1 is MGHRA and CDR2 is YSYEKL in the germline V gene. This CDR3 has 15 amino acids. In DNA, the CDR3 is TGCGCCAGCAGCCTCAGCGGGAGAAGGACAGATACGCAGTATTTT. Encoded protein: CASSLSGRRTDTQYF.

This clone occurred a few times. J is TRBJ2-1 and V is TRBV5-4; D possibly corresponds to TRBD2 (6 bases). Germline CDR1 is SGHNT and CDR2 is YYREEE (reference sequence). The CDR3 totals 14 residues. V lost 4 bases to trimming and J lost 6 bases, with 14 bases between them. The CDR3 loop is CASSPPTSTNEQFF. The CDR3 DNA sequence: TGTGCCAGCAGCCCACCAACTAGCACCAATGAGCAGTTCTTC.

The V call is TRBV7-9, the J call TRBJ1-1; no definite D call. The V end lost 2 bases, the J end lost 0 bases, and 4 bases lay between the germline ends. The CDR3 spans 13 residues. From germline, CDR1 is SEHNR and CDR2 FQNEAQ (reference sequence). The CDR3 nucleotides read TGTGCCAGCAGCTTATCGGTGAACACTGAAGCTTTCTTT. Its translation: CASSLSVNTEAFF.